Reported below is one T cell receptor (beta chain). What it binds is not known. This entry comes from a study of naive and memory T cell subsets. The CDR3 is made up of 14 amino acids. V dropped 4 bases and J dropped 0 bases, with 9 bases sitting between them. Germline V CDR1 and CDR2: SNHLY, FYNNEI. Findings and caveats of the study: Each distinct alpha or beta sequence counts as one clonotype. Diversity fell and Gini index rose from naive through CM, EM, EMRA. Possibly reflecting memory cells re-expressing CD45RA, a few larger clonotypes occurred in naive repertoires, especially CD8.

Two oligonucleotides, mixed equimolar, formed the beta constant-region primer covering TRBC1 and TRBC2. TCRdb re-analysed the UMI-ligation and nested PCR reads in MiXCR, keeping a single row per CDR3 protein. The sample lists around 160,000 distinct CDR3 sequences, around 15% occurring once. The sample comprised naive CD4+ T cells from blood. This sequence joins TRBV2 and TRBJ1-1; D perhaps matches TRBD1 (6 bases). This receptor was identified in a human donor in good health. Here the CDR3 reads CASSGPGVNTEAFF. CDR3 nucleotides: TGTGCCAGCAGTGGTCCAGGGGTGAACACTGAAGCTTTCTTT.